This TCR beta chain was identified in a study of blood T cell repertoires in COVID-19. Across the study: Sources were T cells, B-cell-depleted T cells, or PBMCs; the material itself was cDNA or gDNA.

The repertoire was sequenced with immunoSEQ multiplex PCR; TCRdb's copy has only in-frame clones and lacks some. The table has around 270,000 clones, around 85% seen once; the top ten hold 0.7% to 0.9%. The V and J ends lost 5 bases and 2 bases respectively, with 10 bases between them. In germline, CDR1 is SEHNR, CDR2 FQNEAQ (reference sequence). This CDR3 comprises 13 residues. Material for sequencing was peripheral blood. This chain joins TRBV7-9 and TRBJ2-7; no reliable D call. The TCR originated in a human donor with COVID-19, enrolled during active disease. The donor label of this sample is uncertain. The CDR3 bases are TGTGCCAGCAGCCCTAGTGCCACCTACGAGCAGTACTTC. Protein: CASSPSATYEQYF.